This TCR beta chain emerged from a study of response to subunit inactivated influenza vaccine. General study findings and limits: Every seasonal influenza vaccination brings in few new T cells, the authors suggested.

MiXCR, run by TCRdb on the RT-PCR reads, gives a single entry per CDR3 protein. The sample has 400,000 to 550,000 distinct CDR3 sequences, about 25% seen once. This clonotype was seen only a few times. Its antigen is undetermined. Trimming left V 6 bases short and J 0 bases short, with 11 bases between. This CDR3 is built from 14 residues. CDR1 and CDR2 (germline): MNHNS, SASEGT. This receptor was obtained from a man aged 45 to 65 who received an inactivated influenza vaccine. The sequencing here drew on CD4+ T cells sorted from PBMCs, taken roughly 5 days after vaccination. The gene calls are TRBV6-1 and TRBJ1-1; D uncertain. CDR3 loop: CASREGSMNTEAFF. In DNA, the CDR3 is TGTGCCAGCAGAGAGGGCAGTATGAACACTGAAGCTTTCTTT.